This record looks at one T cell receptor beta chain sequence and its context. The antigen is undetermined. Unmatched junction bases numbered 5, after V lost 5 bases and J lost 2 bases. CDR1 is LNHDA, CDR2 SQIVND, per germline (reference sequence). CDR3 length: 14 amino acids. These data are taken from a study of T cell responses to AZD1222 COVID-19 vaccine. Study-level findings and limits: No day 14 peak samples; only post-peak repertoires were characterized.

Clones were read by immunoSEQ multiplex PCR, and TCRdb kept only the in-frame ones, dropping some. The table shows 150,000 to 200,000 clones, with approximately 94% occurring only once. This receptor was obtained from an adult in good health. The sample was peripheral blood, taken on day 0 of AZD1222 vaccination. The chain uses TRBV19 and TRBJ1-1; 7 nucleotides match TRBD1. CDR3 coding DNA: TGTGCCAGTAGTGCGGGACAGCTTAACACTGAAGCTTTCTTT. This gives the protein CASSAGQLNTEAFF.